The source of this T cell receptor (beta chain) is a study of tumor-infiltrating lymphocytes in localized non-small cell lung cancer. Study as a whole: Tumor tissue and non-adjacent uninvolved lung came from each patient. Study-wide results and caveats: Tumor T-cell fraction from TCR sequencing was not associated with recurrence-free survival (p = 0.61). Different pieces of the same tissue were used for each assay.

Here immunoSEQ multiplex PCR was the method, and the copy in TCRdb shows in-frame clones only, minus some. The data hold about 14,000 clones, with about 70% observed a single time. The V gene's germline CDR1 is SGHNT and CDR2 YENEEA. Trimming shortened V by 0 bases and J by 4 bases, and 3 bases separated the two germline ends. The CDR3 covers 12 residues. This clone was picked up a small number of times. Its antigen is unknown. The sequence came from a human donor with non-small cell lung cancer. The gene calls are TRBV11-3 and TRBJ2-5; D not certain. What was sequenced was lung tumor tissue. Here the CDR3 DNA reads TGTGCCAGCAGCTTAGATCGAGAGACCCAGTACTTC. Its protein is CASSLDRETQYF.